This T cell receptor (beta chain) is from a study of OX40 agonist ivuxolimab in advanced cancers. Study summary: Ivuxolimab, an agonist antibody against OX40 (CD134), was given to patients. Prior anti-PD-1, anti-PD-L1 or anti-CTLA-4 therapy did not bar entry, and approximately 40% had some.

This table comes from immunoSEQ multiplex PCR, and its TCRdb copy is limited to in-frame clones, with some not included. The sample includes about 68,000 clones, around 80% of them seen just once. The V and J ends lost 0 bases and 8 bases respectively, with 4 bases between them. Per the germline V gene, CDR1 is SGHAT and CDR2 is FQNNGV. The length of the CDR3 is 12 residues. The sample was CD4+ or CD8+ T cells sorted from blood, taken in a trial of the OX40 agonist ivuxolimab. The chain employs TRBV11-2 and TRBJ1-4; D gene unclear. The source is an adult with an advanced solid tumor such as melanoma, head and neck, liver or kidney cancer. CDR3 nucleotide sequence: TGTGCCAGCAGCTTAGATCAGGAAAAACTGTTTTTT. Translating it yields CASSLDQEKLFF. The variable domain in full, completed from reference TRBV11-2 and TRBJ1-4, reads EAGVAQSPRYKIIEKRQSVAFWCNPISGHATLYWYQQILGQGPKLLIQFQNNGVVDDSQLPKDRFSAERLKGVDSTLKIQPAKLEDSAVYLCASSLDQEKLFFGSGTQLSVL.